The 17 T cell receptor beta chains below come from one sample, sequenced in a study of T cell responses to AZD1222 COVID-19 vaccine. Here immunoSEQ multiplex PCR was the method, and the copy in TCRdb shows in-frame clones only, minus some. Among roughly 120,000 clones listed, approximately 86% were seen once. The material was peripheral blood, obtained on day 0 of AZD1222 vaccination. The receptors were gathered from an adult in good health.

The chain carries TRBV7-3 and TRBJ2-7; D unclear. The CDR3 has 12 residues. Looked up from germline, CDR1 is SGHTA and CDR2 is FQGTGA. V was clipped by 11 bases and J by 0 bases, with 11 bases between them. CDR3 nucleotides: TGTGCCTGGGAAGGGTACTCCTACGAGCAGTACTTC. Translating gives CAWEGYSYEQYF. Looking up the rest from reference TRBV7-3 and TRBJ2-7 gives the full variable domain: GAGVSQTPSNKVTEKGKYVELRCDPISGHTALYWYRQSLGQGPEFLIYFQGTGAADDSGLPNDRFFAVRPEGSVSTLKIQRTERGDSAVYLCAWEGYSYEQYFGPGTRLTVT.

The V and J genes are TRBV3-1 (or the pseudogene TRBV3-2) and TRBJ2-7; TRBD1 is a possible D gene (6 bases). The CDR3 totals 16 residues. The germline V gene has CDR1 LGHDT and CDR2 YNNKEL (reference sequence). Trimming removed 5 bases at V and 2 bases at J, with 19 bases between. This chain's CDR3 is CASSFITGTKAYEQYF. The CDR3 DNA sequence: TGTGCCAGCAGCTTCATCACCGGGACAAAAGCCTACGAGCAGTACTTC.

The chain couples TRBV28 to TRBJ1-1, with TRBD1 as a possible D gene (5 bases). This CDR3 is built from 16 residues. Germline V CDR1 and CDR2: MDHEN, SYDVKM. V gave up 5 bases and J gave up 0 bases, with 16 bases separating them. The CDR3 DNA sequence: TGTGCCAGCAGTAAGAACCTAGGGGTGATGAACACTGAAGCTTTCTTT. It specifies CASSKNLGVMNTEAFF.

The J gene is TRBJ1-6, the V gene TRBV5-5; a possible D gene is TRBD1 (5 bases). The germline V gene has CDR1 SGHKS and CDR2 YYEKEE (reference sequence). CDR3 length: 14 residues. The ends were cut back, 3 bases at V and 8 bases at J, with 12 bases in the middle. Here the CDR3 reads CASSSLGVDSPLHF. The CDR3 DNA reads TGTGCCAGCAGCTCTCTGGGGGTTGATTCACCCCTCCACTTT.

A note on this clone: Other DNA sequences in this specimen translate into the identical CDR3. The rearrangement joins TRBV5-1 to TRBJ2-7; maybe TRBD2 (6 bases). The length of the CDR3 is 15 residues. The V end was cut by 0 bases, the J end by 0 bases, with 10 bases between. Germline V CDR1 and CDR2: SGHRS, YFSETQ. CDR3 region: CASSLAAGSSYEQYF. In nucleotides, the CDR3 is TGCGCCAGCAGCTTGGCGGCGGGAAGCTCCTACGAGCAGTACTTC.

This chain uses TRBV19 with TRBJ1-1; 7 nucleotides match TRBD1. J was trimmed by 8 bases and V by 7 bases; bases with no gene match: 19. The CDR3 contains 16 residues. Germline values: CDR1 LNHDA, CDR2 SQIVND (reference sequence). CDR3 region: CASNDPPRGQTSEAFF. The CDR3 nucleotides are TGTGCCAGTAACGACCCCCCTCGGGGACAGACCTCCGAAGCTTTCTTT.

This rearrangement joins TRBV27 to TRBJ1-2; D remains unclear. CDR3 size: 13 residues. The germline V and J ends were trimmed by 1 base and 4 bases, with 7 bases remaining between them. Germline V lookup: CDR1 MNHEY, CDR2 SMNVEV (reference sequence). CDR3 protein: CASSLYGFYGYTF. In DNA, the CDR3 is TGTGCCAGCAGTTTATACGGGTTCTATGGCTACACCTTC.

The chain recombines TRBV9 with TRBJ1-1; D might be TRBD1 (5 bases). Germline V gene data show CDR1 as SGDLS and CDR2 as YYNGEE. Trimming cost V 4 bases and J 5 bases, with 15 bases left between them. The CDR3 runs to 14 residues. CDR3 in DNA: TGTGCCAGCAGCATAACTGGGGGAGGGACTGAAGCTTTCTTT. This sequence encodes CASSITGGGTEAFF. The entire variable domain, with the rest obtained from reference TRBV9 and TRBJ1-1, is as follows: DSGVTQTPKHLITATGQRVTLRCSPRSGDLSVYWYQQSLDQGLQFLIQYYNGEERAKGNILERFSAQQFPDLHSELNLSSLELGDSALYFCASSITGGGTEAFFGQGTRLTVV.

This chain uses TRBV27 with TRBJ2-7; the D gene is possibly TRBD1 (5 bases). V was cut by 11 bases and J by 2 bases, with 16 bases left in between. This CDR3 comprises 13 residues. Germline V CDR1 and CDR2: MNHEY, SMNVEV (reference sequence). CDR3: CASGPGYPYEQYF. CDR3 bases: TGTGCCTCAGGGCCCGGGTACCCCTACGAGCAGTACTTC.

The chain employs TRBV28 and TRBJ1-6, with 9 bases identical to TRBD1. Germline CDR1 is MDHEN and CDR2 is SYDVKM. Trimming took 3 bases from V and 8 from J; bases not matched to a gene: 8. CDR3 length equals 16 residues. The CDR3: CASSLSGQGVYSPLHF. Here the CDR3 DNA reads TGTGCCAGCAGTTTGTCGGGACAGGGTGTTTATTCACCCCTCCACTTT.

The V call is TRBV24-1, the J call TRBJ2-3; D may correspond to TRBD1 or TRBD2 (5 bases each). Between the trimmed V and J ends, which lost 0 bases and 2 bases, there was a span of 11 bases. CDR1 is KGHDR, CDR2 SFDVKD, per germline. The CDR3 has 16 residues. DNA of the CDR3: TGTGCCACCAGTGATTTGGGGGGACCGAACACAGATACGCAGTATTTT. Its translation is CATSDLGGPNTDTQYF.

The chain couples TRBV28 to TRBJ1-5; no clear D gene. Trimming cost V 7 bases and J 4 bases, with 11 bases left between them. Germline V gene lookup returns CDR1 MDHEN and CDR2 SYDVKM. CDR3 length equals 13 residues. As DNA, the CDR3 is TGTGCCAGCATTGTTGGGGATAATCAGCCCCAGCATTTT. It specifies CASIVGDNQPQHF. Full variable domain (rest looked up from reference TRBV28 and TRBJ1-5): DVKVTQSSRYLVKRTGEKVFLECVQDMDHENMFWYRQDPGLGLRLIYFSYDVKMKEKGDIPEGYSVSREKKERFSLILESASTNQTSMYLCASIVGDNQPQHFGDGTRLSIL.

This chain uses TRBV27 with TRBJ1-5; no definite D call. Germline loops: CDR1 MNHEY, CDR2 SMNVEV (reference sequence). Trimming removed 5 bases at V and 3 bases at J, with 17 bases between. This CDR3 comprises 16 residues. CDR3 bases: TGTGCCAGCAGTCCAGCCCGGGAGGCAGTCAATCAGCCCCAGCATTTT. It specifies CASSPAREAVNQPQHF.

The chain uses TRBV12-3 or TRBV12-4 and TRBJ1-2, with D hard to call. This CDR3 comprises 13 residues. V lost 7 bases, J lost 6 bases, and 15 bases lay in between. The CDR3 nucleotides read TGTGCCAGCACTACGGACCTAAACCATGGCTACACCTTC. Residues: CASTTDLNHGYTF.

The chain combines TRBV10-2 with TRBJ1-3; a possible D gene is TRBD1 (5 bases). Trimming took off 0 bases at V and 6 bases at J, with 12 bases between the two ends. The CDR3 totals 15 residues. Per germline, CDR1 WSHSY and CDR2 SAAADI. CDR3 DNA: TGCGCCAGCAGTGAGTCACGGGGCTATGCAAACACCATATATTTT. It is translated as CASSESRGYANTIYF.

This clone has a single count. The V gene is TRBV28, the J gene TRBJ1-2; D is perhaps TRBD1 (5 bases). The CDR3 has 15 amino acids. The V end lost 7 bases, the J end lost 0 bases, and 15 bases lay between the germline ends. CDR1 is MDHEN, CDR2 SYDVKM, per germline. Here the CDR3 reads CASTSAGDSNYGYTF. In DNA form, the CDR3 reads TGTGCCAGCACCTCAGCCGGGGACTCTAACTATGGCTACACCTTC.

Here the CDR3 reads CASSSGGVWYEQYF. CDR3 DNA sequence: TGTGCCAGCAGCTCCGGGGGGGTGTGGTACGAGCAGTACTTC. The gene calls are TRBV28 and TRBJ2-7; TRBD2 matches 8 bases. The CDR3 loop spans 14 amino acids. After removal of 6 bases from V and 4 bases from J, the junction contained 8 bases not matched to a gene. The germline CDR1 and CDR2 sequences are MDHEN and SYDVKM. The whole variable domain, filled in from reference TRBV28 and TRBJ2-7, reads DVKVTQSSRYLVKRTGEKVFLECVQDMDHENMFWYRQDPGLGLRLIYFSYDVKMKEKGDIPEGYSVSREKKERFSLILESASTNQTSMYLCASSSGGVWYEQYFGPGTRLTVT.